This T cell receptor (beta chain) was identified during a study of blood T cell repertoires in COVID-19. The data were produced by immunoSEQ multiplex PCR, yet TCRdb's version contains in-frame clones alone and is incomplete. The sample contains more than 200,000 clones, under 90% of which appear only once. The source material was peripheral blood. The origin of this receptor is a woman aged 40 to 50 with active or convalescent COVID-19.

DNA for the CDR3: TGTGCCAGCTCACCACCGGCCGGGACTAGCGGATCAGATACGCAGTATTTT. Translation: CASSPPAGTSGSDTQYF. The V call is TRBV18, the J call TRBJ2-3, with TRBD2 identical over 11 bases. V lost 0 bases and J lost 4; bases outside the gene matches: 6. CDR1 is KGHSH, CDR2 LQKENI, per germline. CDR3 length equals 17 residues.